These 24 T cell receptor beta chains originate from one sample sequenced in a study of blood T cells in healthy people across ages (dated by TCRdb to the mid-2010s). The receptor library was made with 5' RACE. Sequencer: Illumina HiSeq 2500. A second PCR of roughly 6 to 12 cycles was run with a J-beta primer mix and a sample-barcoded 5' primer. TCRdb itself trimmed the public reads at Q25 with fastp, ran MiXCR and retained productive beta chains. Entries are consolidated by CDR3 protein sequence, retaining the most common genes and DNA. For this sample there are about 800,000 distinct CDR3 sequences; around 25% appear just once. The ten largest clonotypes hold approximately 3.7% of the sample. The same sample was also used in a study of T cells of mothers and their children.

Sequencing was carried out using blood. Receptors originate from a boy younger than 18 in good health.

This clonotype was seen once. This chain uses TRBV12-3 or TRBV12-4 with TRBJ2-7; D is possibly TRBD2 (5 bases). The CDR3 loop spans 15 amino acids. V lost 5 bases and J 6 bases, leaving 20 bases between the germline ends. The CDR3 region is CASSPDSGWGVEQYF. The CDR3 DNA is TGTGCCAGCAGTCCCGACTCGGGTTGGGGAGTCGAGCAGTACTTC.

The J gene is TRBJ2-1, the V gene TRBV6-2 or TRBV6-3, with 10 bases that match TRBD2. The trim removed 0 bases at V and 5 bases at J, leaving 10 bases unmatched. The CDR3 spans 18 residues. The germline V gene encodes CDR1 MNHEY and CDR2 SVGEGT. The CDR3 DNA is TGTGCCAGCAGTTACTCGAAAGCGGGAGGGCCACAGGACAATGAGCAGTTCTTC. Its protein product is CASSYSKAGGPQDNEQFF.

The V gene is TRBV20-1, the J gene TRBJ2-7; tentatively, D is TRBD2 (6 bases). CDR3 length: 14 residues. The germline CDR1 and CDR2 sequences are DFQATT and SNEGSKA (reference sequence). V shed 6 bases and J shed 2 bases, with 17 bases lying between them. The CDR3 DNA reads TGCAGTGCGGGCCTAGCGCCCCATACCTACGAGCAGTACTTC. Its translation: CSAGLAPHTYEQYF.

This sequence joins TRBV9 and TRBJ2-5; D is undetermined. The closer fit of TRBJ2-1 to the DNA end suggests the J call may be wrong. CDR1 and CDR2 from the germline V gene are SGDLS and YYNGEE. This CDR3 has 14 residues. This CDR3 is CASSVGSAGNEQFF. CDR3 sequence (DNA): TGTGCCAGCAGCGTAGGTTCAGCTGGTAATGAGCAGTTCTTC.

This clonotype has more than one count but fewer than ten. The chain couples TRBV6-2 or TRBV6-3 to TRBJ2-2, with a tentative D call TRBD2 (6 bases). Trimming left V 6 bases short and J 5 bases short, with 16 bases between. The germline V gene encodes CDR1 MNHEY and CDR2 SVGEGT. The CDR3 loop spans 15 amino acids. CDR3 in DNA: TGTGCCAGCAGCGCCTGGAGGGTTTCTACCGGGGAGCTGTTTTTT. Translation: CASSAWRVSTGELFF.

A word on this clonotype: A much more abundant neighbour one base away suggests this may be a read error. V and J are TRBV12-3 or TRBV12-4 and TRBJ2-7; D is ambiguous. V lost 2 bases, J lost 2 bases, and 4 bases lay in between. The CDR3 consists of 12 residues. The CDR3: CASSLFPYEQYF. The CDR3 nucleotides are TGTGCCAGCAGTTTATTCCCCTACGAGCAGTACTTC.

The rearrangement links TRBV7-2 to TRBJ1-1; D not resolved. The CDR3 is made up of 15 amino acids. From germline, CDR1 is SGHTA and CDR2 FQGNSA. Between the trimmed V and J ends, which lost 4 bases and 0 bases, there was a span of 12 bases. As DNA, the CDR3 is TGTGCCAGCAGCTCCGAATTGGGCTTGAACACTGAAGCTTTCTTT. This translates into CASSSELGLNTEAFF. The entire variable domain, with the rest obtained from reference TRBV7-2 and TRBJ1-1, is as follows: GAGVSQSPSNKVTEKGKDVELRCDPISGHTALYWYRQSLGQGLEFLIYFQGNSAPDKSGLPSDRFSAERTGGSVSTLTIQRTQQEDSAVYLCASSSELGLNTEAFFGQGTRLTVV.

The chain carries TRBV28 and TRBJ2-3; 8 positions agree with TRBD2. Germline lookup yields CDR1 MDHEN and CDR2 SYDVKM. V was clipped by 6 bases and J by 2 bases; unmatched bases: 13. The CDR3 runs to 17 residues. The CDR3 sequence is CASRLGGRTSSTDTQYF. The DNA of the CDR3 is TGTGCCAGCAGATTGGGCGGGAGGACATCATCCACAGATACGCAGTATTTT.

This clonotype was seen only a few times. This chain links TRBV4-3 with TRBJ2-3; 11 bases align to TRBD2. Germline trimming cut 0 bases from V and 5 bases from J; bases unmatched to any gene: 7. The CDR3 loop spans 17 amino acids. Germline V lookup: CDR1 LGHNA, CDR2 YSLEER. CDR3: CASSQDSSGRWGDTQYF. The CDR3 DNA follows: TGCGCCAGCAGCCAAGATTCTAGCGGGAGGTGGGGAGATACGCAGTATTTT.

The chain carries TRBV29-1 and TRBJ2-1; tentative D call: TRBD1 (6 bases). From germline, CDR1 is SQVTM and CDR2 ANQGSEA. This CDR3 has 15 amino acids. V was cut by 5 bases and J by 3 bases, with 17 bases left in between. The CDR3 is CSVSGTGWDYNEQFF. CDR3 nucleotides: TGCAGCGTTAGCGGAACAGGGTGGGACTACAATGAGCAGTTCTTC.

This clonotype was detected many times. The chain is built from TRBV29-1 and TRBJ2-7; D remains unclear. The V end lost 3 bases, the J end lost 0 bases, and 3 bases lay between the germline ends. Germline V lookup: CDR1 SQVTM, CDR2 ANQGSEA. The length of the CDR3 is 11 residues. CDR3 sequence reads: CSVESSYEQYF. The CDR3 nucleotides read TGCAGCGTTGAGAGCTCCTACGAGCAGTACTTC.

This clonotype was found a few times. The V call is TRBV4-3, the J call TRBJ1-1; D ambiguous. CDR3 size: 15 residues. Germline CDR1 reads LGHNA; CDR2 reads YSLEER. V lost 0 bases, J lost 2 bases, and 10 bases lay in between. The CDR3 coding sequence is TGCGCCAGCAGCCAAGACGGCGGATTTAACACTGAAGCTTTCTTT. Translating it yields CASSQDGGFNTEAFF.

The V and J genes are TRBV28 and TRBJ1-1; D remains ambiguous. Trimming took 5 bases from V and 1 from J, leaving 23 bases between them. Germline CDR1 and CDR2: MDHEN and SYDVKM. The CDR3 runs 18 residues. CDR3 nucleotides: TGTGCCAGCAGTCGACGATCAACCGGGTCCTCGACGAACACTGAAGCTTTCTTT. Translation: CASSRRSTGSSTNTEAFF. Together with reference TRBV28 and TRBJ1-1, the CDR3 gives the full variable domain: DVKVTQSSRYLVKRTGEKVFLECVQDMDHENMFWYRQDPGLGLRLIYFSYDVKMKEKGDIPEGYSVSREKKERFSLILESASTNQTSMYLCASSRRSTGSSTNTEAFFGQGTRLTVV.

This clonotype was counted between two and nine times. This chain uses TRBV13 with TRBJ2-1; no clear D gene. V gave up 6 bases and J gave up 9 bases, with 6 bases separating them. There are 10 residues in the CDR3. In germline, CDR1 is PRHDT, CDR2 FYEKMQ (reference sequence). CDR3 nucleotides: TGTGCCAGCAGGTCAGGTGAGCAGTTCTTC. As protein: CASRSGEQFF.

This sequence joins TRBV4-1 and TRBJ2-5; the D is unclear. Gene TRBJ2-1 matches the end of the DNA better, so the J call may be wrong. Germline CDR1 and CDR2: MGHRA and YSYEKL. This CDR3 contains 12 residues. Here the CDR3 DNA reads TGCGCCAGCAGCCAAGATATGGATGAGCAGTTCTTC. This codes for CASSQDMDEQFF.

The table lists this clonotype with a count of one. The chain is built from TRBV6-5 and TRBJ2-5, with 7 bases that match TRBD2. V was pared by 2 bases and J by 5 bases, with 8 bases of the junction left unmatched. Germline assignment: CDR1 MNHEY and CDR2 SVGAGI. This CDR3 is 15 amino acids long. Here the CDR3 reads CASSYDGLVRETQYF. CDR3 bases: TGTGCCAGCAGTTACGACGGACTAGTTAGGGAGACCCAGTACTTC.

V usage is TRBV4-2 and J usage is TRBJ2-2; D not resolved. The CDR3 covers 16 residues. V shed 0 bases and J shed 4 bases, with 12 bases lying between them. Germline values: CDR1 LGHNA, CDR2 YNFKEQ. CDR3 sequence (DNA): TGTGCCAGCAGCCAAGACTACAGCTCAGGCACCGGGGAGCTGTTTTTT. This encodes CASSQDYSSGTGELFF.

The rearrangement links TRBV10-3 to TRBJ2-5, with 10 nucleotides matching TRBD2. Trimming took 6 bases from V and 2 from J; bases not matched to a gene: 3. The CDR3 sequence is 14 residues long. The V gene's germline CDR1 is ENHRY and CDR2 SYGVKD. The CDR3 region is CAIRGTSEQETQYF. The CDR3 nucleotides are TGTGCCATCAGAGGGACTAGCGAACAAGAGACCCAGTACTTC.

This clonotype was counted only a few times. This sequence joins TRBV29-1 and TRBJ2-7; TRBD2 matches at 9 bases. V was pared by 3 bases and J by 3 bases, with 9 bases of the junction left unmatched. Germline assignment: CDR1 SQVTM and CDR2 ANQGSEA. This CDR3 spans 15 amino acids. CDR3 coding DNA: TGCAGCGTTGAGGATCTAGCGGGACGGTTCTACGAGCAGTACTTC. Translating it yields CSVEDLAGRFYEQYF.

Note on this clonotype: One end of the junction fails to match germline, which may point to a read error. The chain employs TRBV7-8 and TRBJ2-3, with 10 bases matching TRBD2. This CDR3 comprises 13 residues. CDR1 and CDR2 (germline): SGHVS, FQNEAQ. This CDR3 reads CASSSGLADRQYF. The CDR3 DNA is TGTGCCAGCAGCTCCGGACTAGCGGATAGGCAGTATTTT.

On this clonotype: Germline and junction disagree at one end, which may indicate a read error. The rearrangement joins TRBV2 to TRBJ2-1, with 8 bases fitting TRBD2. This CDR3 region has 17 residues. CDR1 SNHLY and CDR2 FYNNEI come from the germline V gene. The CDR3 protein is CSSSDGSGEASYNEQFF. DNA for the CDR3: TGTTCCAGCAGTGACGGTAGCGGGGAAGCCTCCTACAATGAGCAGTTCTTC.

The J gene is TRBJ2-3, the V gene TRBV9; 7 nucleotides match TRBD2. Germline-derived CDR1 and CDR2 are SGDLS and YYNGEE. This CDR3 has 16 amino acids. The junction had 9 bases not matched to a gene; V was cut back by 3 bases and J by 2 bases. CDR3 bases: TGTGCCAGCAGCGCCGACAGCGGGATGAACACAGATACGCAGTATTTT. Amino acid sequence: CASSADSGMNTDTQYF.

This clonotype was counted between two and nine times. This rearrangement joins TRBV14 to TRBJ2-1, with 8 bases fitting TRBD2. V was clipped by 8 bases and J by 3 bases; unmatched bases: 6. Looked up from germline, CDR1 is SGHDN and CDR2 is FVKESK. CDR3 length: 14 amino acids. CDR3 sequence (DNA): TGTGCCAGCCAAAGCGGGGGAGTCTACAATGAGCAGTTCTTC. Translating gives CASQSGGVYNEQFF. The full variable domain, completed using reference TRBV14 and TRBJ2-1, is EAGVTQFPSHSVIEKGQTVTLRCDPISGHDNLYWYRRVMGKEIKFLLHFVKESKQDESGMPNNRFLAERTGGTYSTLKVQPAELEDSGVYFCASQSGGVYNEQFFGPGTRLTVL.

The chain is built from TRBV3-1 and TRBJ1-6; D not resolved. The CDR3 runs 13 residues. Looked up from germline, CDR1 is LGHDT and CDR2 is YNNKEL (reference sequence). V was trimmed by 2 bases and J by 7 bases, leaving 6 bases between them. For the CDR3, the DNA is TGTGCCAGCAGCCAAAACAGCAATTCACCCCTCCACTTT. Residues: CASSQNSNSPLHF.